This T cell receptor beta chain was observed in a study of cytomegalovirus exposure and HLA in healthy donors. Notes on the study in general: Later analysis indicated greater clonal expansion among HLA-associated TCR beta chains than among equally common other chains. Sequencing probably produced one cluster of sequence variants that were highly shared.

In the case of this clone: Its antigen remains unidentified.

The primer mix had 60 Vbeta and 13 Jbeta primers. Assay: immunoSEQ multiplex PCR; the TCRdb copy retains only in-frame clones and omits some. The profile shows 150,000 to 200,000 clones, nearly 70% of them singletons. The CDR3 has 21 residues. Sequenced material: PBMCs. The chain links TRBV21-1 to TRBJ1-1; the table's D call, TRBD1, has no DNA check behind it. TRBV21-1 constitutes a pseudogene. The TCR sequence derives from a man in his thirties or forties in good health and CMV-seropositive. CDR3 protein: CASSKGRTGQGKWPSDTEAFF. The CDR3 DNA reads as TGTGCCAGCAGCAAAGGTCGTACGGGACAGGGGAAATGGCCTTCGGATACTGAAGCTTTCTTT.